Here is one T cell receptor (beta chain) with its context. This specimen comes from a study of cytomegalovirus exposure and HLA in healthy donors. The wider study: Drawn from HLA-typed donors, 80 million to 95 million unique TCRs were held in an early data release.

Vbeta (60) and Jbeta (13) primers were used in the PCR. The method was immunoSEQ multiplex PCR; TCRdb's version includes in-frame clones alone and lacks a portion of them. The table shows around 140,000 clones, with 80% occurring only once. From germline, CDR1 is SNHLY and CDR2 FYNNEI. CDR3 length: 17 residues. After removal of 6 bases from V and 9 bases from J, the junction contained 18 bases not matched to a gene. Input material: PBMCs. The sequence came from a man aged 50-59 years in good health and CMV-seronegative. This chain uses TRBV2 with TRBJ2-1; TRBD1 matches 9 bases. The CDR3, as DNA: TGTGCCAGCAGCGATATACTTCCGGGACAGGGTTCAACTGAGCAGTTCTTC. Protein sequence: CASSDILPGQGSTEQFF.